The present TCR beta chain was sequenced within a study of blood T cells in healthy people across ages. For every donor, a draw yielded about 9.7 milliliters of peripheral blood. Primers used in a second PCR of about 6 to 11 cycles were a sample-barcoded 5' primer and a J-beta primer mix. TCRdb re-analysed the 5' RACE reads in MiXCR, keeping a single row per CDR3 protein. This repertoire shows about 680,000 distinct CDR3 sequences, roughly 50% found once; its top ten account for 30% to 35%. This clonotype was seen more than once but under ten times. The V and J ends lost 8 bases and 2 bases respectively, with 17 bases between them. Per the germline V gene, CDR1 is LGHNA and CDR2 is YNFKEQ. There are 15 residues in the CDR3.

The genes are TRBV4-2 and TRBJ2-3; possibly TRBD2 for D (6 bases). The sequencing sample was made of blood. The sequence was obtained from a woman aged 55-69 years in good health. The CDR3 is CASGGSGSNTDTQYF. The CDR3 nucleotides are TGTGCCAGCGGGGGGTCCGGTTCGAACACAGATACGCAGTATTTT.